The following is a T cell receptor (beta chain) sequence with its context. Its specificity is not known. The entry originates in a study of blood T cells in healthy people across ages. Study-wide results and caveats: TCR beta diversity, measured per million T cells, fell in a roughly linear way with age.

CDR1 is DFQATT and CDR2 is SNEGSKA in the germline V gene (reference sequence). This CDR3 is built from 14 residues. V lost 6 bases and J lost 4, with 18 bases in between. Primers used in a second PCR of about 7 to 12 cycles were a sample-barcoded 5' primer and a J-beta primer mix. Every cDNA molecule bore a tag from a template-switch adaptor containing 12 random nucleotides. TCRdb recomputed calls from the 5' RACE reads with MiXCR, one row per CDR3 protein. The table records approximately 1.5 million distinct CDR3 sequences, about 32% of them present only once. Each donor gave 9.5 to 10 milliliters of peripheral blood.

Sequenced: blood. The receptor's source is a woman aged 25 to 45 in good health. J is TRBJ1-2 and V is TRBV20-1; D is possibly TRBD1 (5 bases). The CDR3 sequence: CSAYGQKDRYGYTF. The CDR3 nucleotides read TGCAGTGCCTACGGACAAAAGGACCGCTATGGCTACACCTTC.